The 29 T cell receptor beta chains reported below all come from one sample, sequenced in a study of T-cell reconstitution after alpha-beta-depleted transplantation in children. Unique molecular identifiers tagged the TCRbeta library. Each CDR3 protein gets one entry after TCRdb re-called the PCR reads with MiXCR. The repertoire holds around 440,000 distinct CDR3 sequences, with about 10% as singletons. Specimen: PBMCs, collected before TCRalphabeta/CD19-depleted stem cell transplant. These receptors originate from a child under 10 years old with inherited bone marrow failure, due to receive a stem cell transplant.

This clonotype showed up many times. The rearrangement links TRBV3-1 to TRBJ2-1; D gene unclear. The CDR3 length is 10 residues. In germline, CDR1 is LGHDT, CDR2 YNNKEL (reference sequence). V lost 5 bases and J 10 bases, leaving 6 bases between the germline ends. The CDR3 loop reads CASSNGEQFF. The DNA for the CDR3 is TGTGCCAGCAGCAACGGGGAGCAGTTCTTC.

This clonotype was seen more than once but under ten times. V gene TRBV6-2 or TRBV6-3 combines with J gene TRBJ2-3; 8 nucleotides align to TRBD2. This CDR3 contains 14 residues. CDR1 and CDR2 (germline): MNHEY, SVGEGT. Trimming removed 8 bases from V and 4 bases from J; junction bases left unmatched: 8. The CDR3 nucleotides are TGTGCCAGCGAGGCGGGAGGACGGTCAGATACGCAGTATTTT. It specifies CASEAGGRSDTQYF.

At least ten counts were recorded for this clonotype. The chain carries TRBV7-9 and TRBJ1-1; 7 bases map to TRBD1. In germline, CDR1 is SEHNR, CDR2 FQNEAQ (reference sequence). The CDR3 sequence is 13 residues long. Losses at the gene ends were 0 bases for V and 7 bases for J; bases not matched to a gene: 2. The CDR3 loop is CASSLAGGHEAFF. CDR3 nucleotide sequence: TGTGCCAGCAGCTTAGCAGGGGGCCATGAAGCTTTCTTT.

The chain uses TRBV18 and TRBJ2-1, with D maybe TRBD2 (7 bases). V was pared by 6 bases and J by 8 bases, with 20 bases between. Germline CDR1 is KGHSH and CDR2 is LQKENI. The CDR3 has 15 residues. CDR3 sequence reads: CASSPAGAQMHEQFF. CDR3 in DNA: TGTGCCAGCTCCCCTGCGGGGGCCCAGATGCATGAGCAGTTCTTC.

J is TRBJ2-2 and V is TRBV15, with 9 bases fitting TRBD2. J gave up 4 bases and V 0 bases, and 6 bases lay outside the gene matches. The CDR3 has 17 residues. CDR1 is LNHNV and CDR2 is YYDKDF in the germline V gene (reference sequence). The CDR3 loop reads CATSRDRGRARTGELFF. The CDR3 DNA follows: TGTGCCACCAGCAGAGATCGCGGGAGGGCCCGCACCGGGGAGCTGTTTTTT.

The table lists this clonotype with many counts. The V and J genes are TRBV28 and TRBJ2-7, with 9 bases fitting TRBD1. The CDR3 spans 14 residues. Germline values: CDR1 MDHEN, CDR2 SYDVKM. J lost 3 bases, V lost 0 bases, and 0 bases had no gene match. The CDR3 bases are TGTGCCAGCAGTTTATGGACAGGGGGCTACGAGCAGTACTTC. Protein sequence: CASSLWTGGYEQYF.

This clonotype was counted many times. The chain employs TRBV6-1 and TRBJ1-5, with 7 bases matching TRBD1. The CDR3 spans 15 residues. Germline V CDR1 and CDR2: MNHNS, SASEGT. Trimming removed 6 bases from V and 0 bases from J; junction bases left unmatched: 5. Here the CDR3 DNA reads TGTGCCAGCAGACGGGACAGAAATAGCAATCAGCCCCAGCATTTT. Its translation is CASRRDRNSNQPQHF.

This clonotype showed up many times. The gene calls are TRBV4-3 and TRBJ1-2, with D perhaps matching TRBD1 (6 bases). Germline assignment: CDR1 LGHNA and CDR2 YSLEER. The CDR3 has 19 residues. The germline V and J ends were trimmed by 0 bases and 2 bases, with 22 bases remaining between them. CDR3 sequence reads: CASSQEFHGPDSLNYGYTF. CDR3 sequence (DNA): TGCGCCAGCAGCCAAGAATTTCATGGGCCGGACAGTTTAAACTATGGCTACACCTTC.

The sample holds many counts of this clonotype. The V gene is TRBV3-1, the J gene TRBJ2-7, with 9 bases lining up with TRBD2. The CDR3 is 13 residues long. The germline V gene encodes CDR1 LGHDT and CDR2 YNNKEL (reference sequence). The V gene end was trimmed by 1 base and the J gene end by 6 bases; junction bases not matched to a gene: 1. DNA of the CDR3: TGTGCCAGCAGCCAAGGACTAGCGGTCGAGCAGTACTTC. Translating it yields CASSQGLAVEQYF.

The CDR3 DNA reads as TGTGCCAGTAGTATTTTGGCTAGCGGGAGCTCCTACAATGAGCAGTTCTTC. Its translation is CASSILASGSSYNEQFF. The rearrangement joins TRBV19 to TRBJ2-1; TRBD2 matches at 10 bases. CDR1 and CDR2 (germline): LNHDA, SQIVND (reference sequence). The CDR3 runs to 17 residues. V trimming: 3 bases; J trimming: 0 bases; junction bases outside the gene matches: 5. Full variable domain (rest looked up from reference TRBV19 and TRBJ2-1): DGGITQSPKYLFRKEGQNVTLSCEQNLNHDAMYWYRQDPGQGLRLIYYSQIVNDFQKGDIAEGYSVSREKKESFPLTVTSAQKNPTAFYLCASSILASGSSYNEQFFGPGTRLTVL.

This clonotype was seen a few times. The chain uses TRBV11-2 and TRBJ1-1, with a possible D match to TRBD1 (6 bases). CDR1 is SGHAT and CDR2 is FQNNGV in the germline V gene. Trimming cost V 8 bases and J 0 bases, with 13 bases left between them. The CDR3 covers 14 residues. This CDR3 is CASRPAGVNTEAFF. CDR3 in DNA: TGTGCCAGCCGACCGGCAGGGGTGAACACTGAAGCTTTCTTT.

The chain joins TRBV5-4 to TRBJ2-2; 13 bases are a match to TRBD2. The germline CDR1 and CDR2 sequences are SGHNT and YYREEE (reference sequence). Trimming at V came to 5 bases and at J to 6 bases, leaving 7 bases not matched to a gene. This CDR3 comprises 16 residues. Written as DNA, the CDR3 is TGTGCCAGCAGGAAACTAGCGGGAGGGTTCGCCGGGGAGCTGTTTTTT. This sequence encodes CASRKLAGGFAGELFF. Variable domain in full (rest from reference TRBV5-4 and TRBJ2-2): ETGVTQSPTHLIKTRGQQVTLRCSSQSGHNTVSWYQQALGQGPQFIFQYYREEENGRGNFPPRFSGLQFPNYSSELNVNALELDDSALYLCASRKLAGGFAGELFFGEGSRLTVL.

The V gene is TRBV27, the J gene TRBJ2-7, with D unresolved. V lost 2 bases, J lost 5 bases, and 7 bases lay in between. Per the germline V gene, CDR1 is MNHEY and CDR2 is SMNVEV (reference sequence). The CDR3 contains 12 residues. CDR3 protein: CASSLPFDEQYF. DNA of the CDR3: TGTGCCAGCAGTTTACCTTTTGACGAGCAGTACTTC.

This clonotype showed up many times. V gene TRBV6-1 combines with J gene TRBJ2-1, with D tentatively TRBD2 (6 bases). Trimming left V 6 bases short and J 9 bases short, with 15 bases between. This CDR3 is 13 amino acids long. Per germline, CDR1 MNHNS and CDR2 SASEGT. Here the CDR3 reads CASRRTSFGEQFF. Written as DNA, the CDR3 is TGTGCCAGCAGGCGAACTAGCTTCGGTGAGCAGTTCTTC.

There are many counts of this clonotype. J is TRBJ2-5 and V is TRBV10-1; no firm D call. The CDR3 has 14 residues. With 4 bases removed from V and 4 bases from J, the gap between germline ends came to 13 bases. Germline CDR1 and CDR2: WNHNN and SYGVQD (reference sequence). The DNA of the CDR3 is TGCGCCAGCAGTGCGTATTTGGGCGTAGAGACCCAGTACTTC. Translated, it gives CASSAYLGVETQYF.

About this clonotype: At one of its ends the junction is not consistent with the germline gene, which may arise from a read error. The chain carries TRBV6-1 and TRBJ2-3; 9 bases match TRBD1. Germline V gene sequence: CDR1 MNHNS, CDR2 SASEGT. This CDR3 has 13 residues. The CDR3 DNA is TGTGCCAGCCGGGACAGGGCAACAGATACGCTGTATTTT. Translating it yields CASRDRATDTLYF.

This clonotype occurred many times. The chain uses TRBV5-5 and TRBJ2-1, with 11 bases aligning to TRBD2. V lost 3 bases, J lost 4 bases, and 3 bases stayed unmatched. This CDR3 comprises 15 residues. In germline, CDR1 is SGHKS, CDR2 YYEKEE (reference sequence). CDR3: CASSSLAGAYNEQFF. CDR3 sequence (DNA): TGTGCCAGCAGCTCACTAGCGGGAGCATACAATGAGCAGTTCTTC.

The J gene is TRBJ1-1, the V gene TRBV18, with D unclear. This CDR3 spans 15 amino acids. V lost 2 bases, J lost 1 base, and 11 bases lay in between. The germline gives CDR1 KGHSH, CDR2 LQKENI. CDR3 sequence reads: CASSPRMEANTEAFF. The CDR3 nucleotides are TGTGCCAGCTCACCAAGGATGGAAGCGAACACTGAAGCTTTCTTT.

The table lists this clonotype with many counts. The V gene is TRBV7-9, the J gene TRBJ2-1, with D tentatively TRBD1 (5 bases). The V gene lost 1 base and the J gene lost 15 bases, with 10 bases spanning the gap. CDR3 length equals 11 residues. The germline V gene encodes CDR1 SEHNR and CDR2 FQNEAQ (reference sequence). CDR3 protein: CASSLGQGLFF. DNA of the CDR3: TGTGCCAGCAGCTTAGGGCAGGGTCTGTTCTTC. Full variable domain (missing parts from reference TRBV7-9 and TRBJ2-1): DTGVSQNPRHKITKRGQNVTFRCDPISEHNRLYWYRQTLGQGPEFLTYFQNEAQLEKSRLLSDRFSAERPKGSFSTLEIQRTEQGDSAMYLCASSLGQGLFFGPGTRLTVL.

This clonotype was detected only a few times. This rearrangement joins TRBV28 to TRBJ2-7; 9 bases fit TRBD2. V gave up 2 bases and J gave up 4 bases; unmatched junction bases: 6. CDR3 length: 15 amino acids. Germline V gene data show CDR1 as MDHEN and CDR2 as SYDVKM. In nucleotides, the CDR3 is TGTGCCAGCAGTTTAACGGCTAGCGGGATTTACGAGCAGTACTTC. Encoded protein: CASSLTASGIYEQYF.

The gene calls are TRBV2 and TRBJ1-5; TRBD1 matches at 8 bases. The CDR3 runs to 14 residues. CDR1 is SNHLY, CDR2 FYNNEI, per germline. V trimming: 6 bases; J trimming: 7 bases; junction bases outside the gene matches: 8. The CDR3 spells CASSPGQVEQPQHF. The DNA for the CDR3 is TGTGCCAGCAGCCCGGGACAGGTGGAGCAGCCCCAGCATTTT.

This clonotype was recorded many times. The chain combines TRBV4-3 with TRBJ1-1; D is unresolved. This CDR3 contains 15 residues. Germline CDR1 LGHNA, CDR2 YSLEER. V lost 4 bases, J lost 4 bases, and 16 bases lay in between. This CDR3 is CASSPRDSGSTEAFF. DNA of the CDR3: TGCGCCAGCAGCCCCCGAGACTCGGGGAGCACTGAAGCTTTCTTT.

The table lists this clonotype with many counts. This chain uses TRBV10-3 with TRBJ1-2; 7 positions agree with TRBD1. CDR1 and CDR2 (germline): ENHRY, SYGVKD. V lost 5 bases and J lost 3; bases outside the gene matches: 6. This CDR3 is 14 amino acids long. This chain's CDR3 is CAISPQTGDYGYTF. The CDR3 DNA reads TGTGCCATCAGTCCCCAAACAGGGGACTATGGCTACACCTTC.

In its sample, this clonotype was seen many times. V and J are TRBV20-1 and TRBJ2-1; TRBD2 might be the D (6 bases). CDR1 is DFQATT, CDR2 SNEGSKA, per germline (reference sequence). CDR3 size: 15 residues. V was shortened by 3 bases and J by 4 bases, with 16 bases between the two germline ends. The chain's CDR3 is CSARWRAAGYNEQFF. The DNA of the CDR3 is TGCAGTGCTAGGTGGAGGGCGGCGGGGTACAATGAGCAGTTCTTC.

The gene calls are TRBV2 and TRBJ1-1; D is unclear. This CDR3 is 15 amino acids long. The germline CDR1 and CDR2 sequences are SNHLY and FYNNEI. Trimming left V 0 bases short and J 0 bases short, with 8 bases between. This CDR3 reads CASSEALEMNTEAFF. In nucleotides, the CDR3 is TGTGCCAGCAGTGAAGCACTGGAAATGAACACTGAAGCTTTCTTT.

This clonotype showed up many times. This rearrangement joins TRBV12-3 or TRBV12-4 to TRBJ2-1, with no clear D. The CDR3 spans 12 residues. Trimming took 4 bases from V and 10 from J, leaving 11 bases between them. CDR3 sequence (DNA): TGTGCCAGCAGTTCGTTGTTGGGGGAGCAGTTCTTC. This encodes CASSSLLGEQFF.

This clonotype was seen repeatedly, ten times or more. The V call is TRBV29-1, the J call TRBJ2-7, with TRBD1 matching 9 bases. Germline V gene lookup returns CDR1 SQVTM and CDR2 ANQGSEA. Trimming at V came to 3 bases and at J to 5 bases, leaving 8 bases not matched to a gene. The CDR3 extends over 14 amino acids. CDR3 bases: TGCAGCGTTGATGAGGGGACAGGGAGCCACGAGCAGTACTTC. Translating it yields CSVDEGTGSHEQYF.

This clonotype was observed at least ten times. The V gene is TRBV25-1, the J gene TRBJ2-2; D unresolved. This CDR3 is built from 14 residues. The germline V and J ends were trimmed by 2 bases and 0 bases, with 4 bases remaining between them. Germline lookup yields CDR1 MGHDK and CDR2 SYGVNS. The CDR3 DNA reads TGTGCCAGCAGTGAACTGGCGAACACCGGGGAGCTGTTTTTT. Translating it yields CASSELANTGELFF.

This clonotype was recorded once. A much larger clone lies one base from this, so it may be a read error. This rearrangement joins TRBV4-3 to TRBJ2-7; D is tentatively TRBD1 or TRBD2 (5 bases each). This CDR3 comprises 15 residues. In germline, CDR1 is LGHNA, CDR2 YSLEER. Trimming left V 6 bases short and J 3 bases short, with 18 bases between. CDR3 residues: CASRQTLGTNYEQYF. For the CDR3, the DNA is TGCGCCAGCAGGCAAACATTAGGGACCAACTACGAGCAGTACTTC.